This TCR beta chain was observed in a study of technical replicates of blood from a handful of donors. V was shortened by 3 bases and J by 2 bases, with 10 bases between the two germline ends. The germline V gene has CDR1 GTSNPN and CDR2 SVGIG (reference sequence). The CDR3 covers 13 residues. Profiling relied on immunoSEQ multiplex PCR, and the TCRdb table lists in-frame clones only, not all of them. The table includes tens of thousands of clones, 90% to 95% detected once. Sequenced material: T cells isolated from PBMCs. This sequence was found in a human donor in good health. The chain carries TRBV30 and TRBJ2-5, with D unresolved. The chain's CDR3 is CAWSTLSQETQYF. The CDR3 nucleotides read TGTGCCTGGAGCACCCTGAGTCAAGAGACCCAGTACTTC.